These T cell receptor beta chains were read from a single sample in a study of blood T cell repertoires in COVID-19. Here immunoSEQ multiplex PCR was the method, and the copy in TCRdb shows in-frame clones only, minus some. The sample gives tens of thousands of clones, about 90% of which show up once; around 12% is in the top ten. The sequencing sample was made of peripheral blood. The origin of the receptors is a human donor in a cohort sampled during active COVID-19. Each CDR3 is given with its conserved first and last residue. Fields, in order: V gene, CDR3 length, D gene, J gene, clone size, CDR3 DNA, CDR3 protein. The D gene is left open where the match is weak. A clone size is listed for some rows: how often the clone was seen (once, few, many), or a class if it is expanded.

V gene: TRBV10-3
CDR3 length: 16
D gene: TRBD1
J gene: TRBJ1-2
clone size: NA
CDR3 DNA: TGTGCCATCAAAGGACAGGGGCTAAGTGCGGACTATGGCTACACCTTC
CDR3 protein: CAIKGQGLSADYGYTF

V gene: TRBV12-3/TRBV12-4
CDR3 length: 13
D gene: TRBD2
J gene: TRBJ2-3
clone size: NA
CDR3 DNA: TGTGCCAGCCTTAGCGGGACCACAGATACGCAGTATTTT
CDR3 protein: CASLSGTTDTQYF

V gene: TRBV30
CDR3 length: 15
D gene: NA
J gene: TRBJ2-1
clone size: NA
CDR3 DNA: TGTGCCTGGAGTGCTCGGGGTTCCCTCTACAATGAGCAGTTCTTC
CDR3 protein: CAWSARGSLYNEQFF

V gene: TRBV5-4
CDR3 length: 16
D gene: TRBD1
J gene: TRBJ2-5
clone size: NA
CDR3 DNA: TGTGCCAGCAGCGCTGGGGGGACAGGGAGTAGGGAGACCCAGTACTTC
CDR3 protein: CASSAGGTGSRETQYF

V gene: TRBV2
CDR3 length: 12
D gene: TRBD1
J gene: TRBJ1-2
clone size: NA
CDR3 DNA: TGTGCCAGCAGTGACAGGGGGTATGGCTACACCTTC
CDR3 protein: CASSDRGYGYTF

V gene: TRBV9
CDR3 length: 13
D gene: NA
J gene: TRBJ2-7
clone size: NA
CDR3 DNA: TGTGCCAGCAGCCCGGGACTCTCCTACGAGCAGTACTTC
CDR3 protein: CASSPGLSYEQYF

V gene: TRBV12-3/TRBV12-4
CDR3 length: 13
D gene: TRBD1
J gene: TRBJ1-2
clone size: NA
CDR3 DNA: TGTGCCAGCAGTTTTAGGGGACAGGAGAGCTACACCTTC
CDR3 protein: CASSFRGQESYTF

V gene: TRBV7-2
CDR3 length: 15
D gene: NA
J gene: TRBJ1-3
clone size: once
CDR3 DNA: TGTGCCAGCAGCTTAGGGGCCTACTCTGGAAACACCATATATTTT
CDR3 protein: CASSLGAYSGNTIYF

V gene: TRBV5-5
CDR3 length: 13
D gene: NA
J gene: TRBJ1-2
clone size: NA
CDR3 DNA: TGTGCCAGCAGCTTGGGATCCTCGGGTGGCTACACCTTC
CDR3 protein: CASSLGSSGGYTF

V gene: TRBV7-6
CDR3 length: 14
D gene: TRBD2
J gene: TRBJ2-1
clone size: NA
CDR3 DNA: TGTGCCAGCAGCTTTCTAGCGGGAGGGGACGAGCAGTTCTTC
CDR3 protein: CASSFLAGGDEQFF

V gene: TRBV9
CDR3 length: 17
D gene: NA
J gene: TRBJ1-6
clone size: NA
CDR3 DNA: TGTGCCAGCAGCGATAGCCGTGTCATGGGGCTGAATTCACCCCTCCACTTT
CDR3 protein: CASSDSRVMGLNSPLHF

V gene: TRBV11-2
CDR3 length: 15
D gene: TRBD2
J gene: TRBJ2-7
clone size: once
CDR3 DNA: TGTGCCAGCAGCTCAAGCGGGAGGAGCGCCTACGAGCAGTACTTC
CDR3 protein: CASSSSGRSAYEQYF

V gene: TRBV19
CDR3 length: 18
D gene: TRBD1
J gene: TRBJ1-5
clone size: NA
CDR3 DNA: TGTGCCAGTAGTTCCAGGGGGAGCCAGGGCGTCAGCAATCAGCCCCAGCATTTT
CDR3 protein: CASSSRGSQGVSNQPQHF

V gene: TRBV10-2
CDR3 length: 17
D gene: TRBD1
J gene: TRBJ1-5
clone size: NA
CDR3 DNA: TGCGCCAGCAGTGAGGGGCGGGGGGACAGGGGGCTTCAGCCCCAGCATTTT
CDR3 protein: CASSEGRGDRGLQPQHF

V gene: TRBV5-4
CDR3 length: 14
D gene: TRBD1
J gene: TRBJ2-5
clone size: once
CDR3 DNA: TGTGCCAGCAGCGCCCGGGACAGTCAAGAGACCCAGTACTTC
CDR3 protein: CASSARDSQETQYF

V gene: TRBV9
CDR3 length: 14
D gene: NA
J gene: TRBJ1-2
clone size: NA
CDR3 DNA: TGTGCCAGCAGCGTAGGACGGGGGGGAGGAGGCTACACCTTC
CDR3 protein: CASSVGRGGGGYTF

V gene: TRBV19
CDR3 length: 13
D gene: NA
J gene: TRBJ1-2
clone size: few
CDR3 DNA: TGTGCCAGTAGTATATTTGCAGGGGACGGCTACACCTTC
CDR3 protein: CASSIFAGDGYTF

V gene: TRBV12-3/TRBV12-4
CDR3 length: 11
D gene: NA
J gene: TRBJ2-7
clone size: NA
CDR3 DNA: TGTGCCAGCAGTTATGGAGTCCAGCAGTACTTC
CDR3 protein: CASSYGVQQYF

V gene: TRBV10-3
CDR3 length: 13
D gene: TRBD1
J gene: TRBJ2-7
clone size: NA
CDR3 DNA: TGTGCCATCAAACGGACAGGGGACCACGAGCAGTACTTC
CDR3 protein: CAIKRTGDHEQYF

V gene: TRBV27
CDR3 length: 12
D gene: NA
J gene: TRBJ2-7
clone size: NA
CDR3 DNA: TGTGCCACCGCCTCCTTCGGGGACGAGCAGTACTTC
CDR3 protein: CATASFGDEQYF

V gene: TRBV7-2
CDR3 length: 15
D gene: NA
J gene: TRBJ1-2
clone size: NA
CDR3 DNA: TGTGCCAGCAGCTTACCCCCTGGGCAGGATAACGGCTACACCTTC
CDR3 protein: CASSLPPGQDNGYTF

V gene: TRBV9
CDR3 length: 15
D gene: TRBD1
J gene: TRBJ2-5
clone size: NA
CDR3 DNA: TGTGCCAGCAGCGTCACAGGGGGCAACCAAGAGACCCAGTACTTC
CDR3 protein: CASSVTGGNQETQYF

V gene: TRBV10-3
CDR3 length: 13
D gene: NA
J gene: TRBJ2-7
clone size: NA
CDR3 DNA: TGTGCCACTCGGACACCTTTCTCCTACGAGCAGTACTTC
CDR3 protein: CATRTPFSYEQYF

V gene: TRBV12-3/TRBV12-4
CDR3 length: 13
D gene: NA
J gene: TRBJ2-7
clone size: few
CDR3 DNA: TGTGCCAGCAGTTTTAGTCATTTCGGCGAGCAGTACTTC
CDR3 protein: CASSFSHFGEQYF

V gene: TRBV6-4
CDR3 length: 9
D gene: NA
J gene: TRBJ1-2
clone size: NA
CDR3 DNA: TGTGCCAGCCCTTCCGGCTACACCTTC
CDR3 protein: CASPSGYTF

V gene: TRBV27
CDR3 length: 15
D gene: NA
J gene: TRBJ2-7
clone size: NA
CDR3 DNA: TGTGCCAGCAGTCCCACCCCGACACTTTCCTACGAGCAGTACTTC
CDR3 protein: CASSPTPTLSYEQYF